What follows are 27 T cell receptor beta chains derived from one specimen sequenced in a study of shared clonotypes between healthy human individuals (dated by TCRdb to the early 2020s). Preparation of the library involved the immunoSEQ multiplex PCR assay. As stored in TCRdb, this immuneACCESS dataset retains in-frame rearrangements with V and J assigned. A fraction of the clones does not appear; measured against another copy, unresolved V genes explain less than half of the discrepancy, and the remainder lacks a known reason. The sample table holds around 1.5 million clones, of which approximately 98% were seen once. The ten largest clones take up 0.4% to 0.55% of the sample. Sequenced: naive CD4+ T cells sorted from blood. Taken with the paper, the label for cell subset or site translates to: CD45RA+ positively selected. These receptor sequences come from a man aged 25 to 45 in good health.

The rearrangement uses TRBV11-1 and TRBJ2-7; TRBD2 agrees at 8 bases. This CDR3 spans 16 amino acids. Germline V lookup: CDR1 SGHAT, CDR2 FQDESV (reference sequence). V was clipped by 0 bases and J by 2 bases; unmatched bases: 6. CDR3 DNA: TGTGCCAGCAGCTTAGCTGCGAGCGGGAGCACCTACGAGCAGTACTTC. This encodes CASSLAASGSTYEQYF.

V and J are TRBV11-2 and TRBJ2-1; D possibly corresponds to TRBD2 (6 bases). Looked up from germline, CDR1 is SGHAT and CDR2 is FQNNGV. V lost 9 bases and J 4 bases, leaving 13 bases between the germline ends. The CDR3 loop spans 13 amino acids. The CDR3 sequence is CASARDFYNEQFF. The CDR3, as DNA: TGTGCCAGTGCGCGGGACTTTTACAATGAGCAGTTCTTC.

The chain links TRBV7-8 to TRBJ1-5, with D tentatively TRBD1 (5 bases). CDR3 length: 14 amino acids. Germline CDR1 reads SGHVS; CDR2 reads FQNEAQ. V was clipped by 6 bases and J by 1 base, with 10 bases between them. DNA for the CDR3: TGTGCCAGCAGGGGAAGGGGCAGCAATCAGCCCCAGCATTTT. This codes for CASRGRGSNQPQHF.

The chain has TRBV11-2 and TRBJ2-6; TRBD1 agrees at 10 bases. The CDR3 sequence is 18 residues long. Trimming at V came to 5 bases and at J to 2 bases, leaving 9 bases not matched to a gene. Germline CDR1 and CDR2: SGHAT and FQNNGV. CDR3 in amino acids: CASSPRDRGEPGANVLTF. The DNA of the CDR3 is TGTGCCAGCAGCCCCCGGGACAGGGGAGAGCCTGGGGCCAACGTCCTGACTTTC.

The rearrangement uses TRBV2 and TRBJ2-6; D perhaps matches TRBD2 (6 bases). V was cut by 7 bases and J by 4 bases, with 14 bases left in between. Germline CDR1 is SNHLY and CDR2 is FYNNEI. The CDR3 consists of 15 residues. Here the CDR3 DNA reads TGTGCCAGCACCCCACAGCGGGTCGGGGCCAACGTCCTGACTTTC. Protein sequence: CASTPQRVGANVLTF.

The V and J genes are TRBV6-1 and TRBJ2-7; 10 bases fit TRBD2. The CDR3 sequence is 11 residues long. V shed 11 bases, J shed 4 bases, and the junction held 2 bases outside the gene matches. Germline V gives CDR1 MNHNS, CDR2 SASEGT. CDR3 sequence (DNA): TGTGCCGGGACTAGCGCATACGAGCAGTACTTC. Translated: CAGTSAYEQYF.

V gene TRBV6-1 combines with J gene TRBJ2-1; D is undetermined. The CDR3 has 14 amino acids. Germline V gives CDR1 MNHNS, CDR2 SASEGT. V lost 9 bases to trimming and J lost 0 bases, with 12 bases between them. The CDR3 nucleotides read TGTGCCAGTTCATTGCCTAGCTCCTACAATGAGCAGTTCTTC. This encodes CASSLPSSYNEQFF.

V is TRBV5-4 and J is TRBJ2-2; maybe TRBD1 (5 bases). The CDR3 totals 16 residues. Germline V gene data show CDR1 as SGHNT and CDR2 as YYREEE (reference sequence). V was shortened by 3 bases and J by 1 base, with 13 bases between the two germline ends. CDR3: CASSSAGARNTGELFF. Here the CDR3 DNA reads TGTGCCAGCAGCTCCGCTGGGGCCAGGAACACCGGGGAGCTGTTTTTT.

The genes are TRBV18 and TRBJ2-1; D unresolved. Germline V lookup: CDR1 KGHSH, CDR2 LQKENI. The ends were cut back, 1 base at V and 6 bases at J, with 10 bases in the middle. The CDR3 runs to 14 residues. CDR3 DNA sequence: TGTGCCAGCTCACCACTTGCCATTTTCAATGAGCAGTTCTTC. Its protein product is CASSPLAIFNEQFF.

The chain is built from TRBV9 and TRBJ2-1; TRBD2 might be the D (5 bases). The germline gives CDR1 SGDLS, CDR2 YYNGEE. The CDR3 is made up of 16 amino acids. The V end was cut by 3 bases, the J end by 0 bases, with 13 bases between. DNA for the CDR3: TGTGCCAGCAGCGGGCTTCGGGGAAGCTCCTACAATGAGCAGTTCTTC. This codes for CASSGLRGSSYNEQFF.

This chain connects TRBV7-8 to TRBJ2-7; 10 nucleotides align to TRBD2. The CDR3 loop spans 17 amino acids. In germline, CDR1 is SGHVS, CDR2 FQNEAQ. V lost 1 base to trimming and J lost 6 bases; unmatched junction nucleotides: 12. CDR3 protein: CASSLVGTSVNLGEQYF. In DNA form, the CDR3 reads TGTGCCAGCAGCTTAGTAGGGACTAGCGTGAATCTGGGCGAGCAGTACTTC.

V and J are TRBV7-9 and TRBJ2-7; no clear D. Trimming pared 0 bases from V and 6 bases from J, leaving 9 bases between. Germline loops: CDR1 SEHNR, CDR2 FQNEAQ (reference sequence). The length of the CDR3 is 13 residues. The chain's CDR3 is CASSLAPVSEQYF. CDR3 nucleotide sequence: TGTGCCAGCAGCTTAGCGCCAGTTTCCGAGCAGTACTTC.

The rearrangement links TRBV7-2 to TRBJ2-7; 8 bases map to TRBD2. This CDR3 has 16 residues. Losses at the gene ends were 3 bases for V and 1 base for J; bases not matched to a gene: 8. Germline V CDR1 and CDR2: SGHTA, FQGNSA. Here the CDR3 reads CASSFERTSRSYEQYF. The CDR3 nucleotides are TGTGCCAGCAGCTTCGAGAGGACTAGCAGATCCTACGAGCAGTACTTC.

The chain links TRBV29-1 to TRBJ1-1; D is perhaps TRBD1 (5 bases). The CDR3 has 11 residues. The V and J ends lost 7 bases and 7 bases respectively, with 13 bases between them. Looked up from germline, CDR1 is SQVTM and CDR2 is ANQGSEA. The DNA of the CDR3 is TGCAGCGCCCGAACAGGATTTGAAGCTTTCTTT. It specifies CSARTGFEAFF.

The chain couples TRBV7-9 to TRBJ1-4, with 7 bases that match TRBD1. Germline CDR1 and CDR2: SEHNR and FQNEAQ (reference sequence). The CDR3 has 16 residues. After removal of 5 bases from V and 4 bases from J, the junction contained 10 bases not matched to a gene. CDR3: CASSPFSGQNNEKLFF. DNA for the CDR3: TGTGCCAGCAGCCCATTTTCGGGACAGAATAATGAAAAACTGTTTTTT. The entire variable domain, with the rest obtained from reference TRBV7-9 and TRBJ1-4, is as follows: DTGVSQNPRHKITKRGQNVTFRCDPISEHNRLYWYRQTLGQGPEFLTYFQNEAQLEKSRLLSDRFSAERPKGSFSTLEIQRTEQGDSAMYLCASSPFSGQNNEKLFFGSGTQLSVL.

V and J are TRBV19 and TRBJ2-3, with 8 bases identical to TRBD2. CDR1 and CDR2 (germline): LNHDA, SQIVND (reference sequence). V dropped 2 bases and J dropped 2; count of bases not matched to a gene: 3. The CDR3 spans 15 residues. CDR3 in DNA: TGTGCCAGTAGTATACTAGCGGGTACCACAGATACGCAGTATTTT. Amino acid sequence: CASSILAGTTDTQYF.

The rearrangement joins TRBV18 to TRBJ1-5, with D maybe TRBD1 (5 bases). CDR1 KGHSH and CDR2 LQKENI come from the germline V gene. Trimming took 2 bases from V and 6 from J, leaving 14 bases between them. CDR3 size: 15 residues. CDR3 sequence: CASSPGDTGGQPQHF. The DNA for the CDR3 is TGTGCCAGCTCACCAGGTGACACTGGGGGTCAGCCCCAGCATTTT.

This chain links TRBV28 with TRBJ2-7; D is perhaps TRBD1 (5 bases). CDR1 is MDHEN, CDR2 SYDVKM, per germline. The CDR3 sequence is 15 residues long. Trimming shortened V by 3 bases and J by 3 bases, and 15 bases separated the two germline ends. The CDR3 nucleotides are TGTGCCAGCAGTTTTCTAAAAGGGGAACTCTACGAGCAGTACTTC. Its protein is CASSFLKGELYEQYF.

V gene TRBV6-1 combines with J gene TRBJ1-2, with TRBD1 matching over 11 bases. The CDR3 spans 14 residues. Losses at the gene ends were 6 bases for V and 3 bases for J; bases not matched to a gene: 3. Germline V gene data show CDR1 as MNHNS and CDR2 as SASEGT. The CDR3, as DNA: TGTGCCAGCAGGGGACAGGGGGATCACTATGGCTACACCTTC. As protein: CASRGQGDHYGYTF.

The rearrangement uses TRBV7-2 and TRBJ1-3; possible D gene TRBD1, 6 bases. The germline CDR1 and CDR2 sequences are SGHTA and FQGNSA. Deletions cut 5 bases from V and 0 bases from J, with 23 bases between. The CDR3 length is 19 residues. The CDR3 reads CASSPIRGTLDSSGNTIYF. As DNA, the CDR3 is TGTGCCAGCAGCCCGATAAGGGGGACCTTGGACAGCTCTGGAAACACCATATATTTT. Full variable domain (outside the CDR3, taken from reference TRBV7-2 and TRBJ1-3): GAGVSQSPSNKVTEKGKDVELRCDPISGHTALYWYRQSLGQGLEFLIYFQGNSAPDKSGLPSDRFSAERTGGSVSTLTIQRTQQEDSAVYLCASSPIRGTLDSSGNTIYFGEGSWLTVV.

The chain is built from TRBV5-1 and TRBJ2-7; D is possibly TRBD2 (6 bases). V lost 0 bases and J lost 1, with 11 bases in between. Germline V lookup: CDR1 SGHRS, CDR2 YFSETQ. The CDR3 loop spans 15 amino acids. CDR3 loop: CASSLAASASYEQYF. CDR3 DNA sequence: TGCGCCAGCAGCTTGGCCGCTAGCGCATCCTACGAGCAGTACTTC.

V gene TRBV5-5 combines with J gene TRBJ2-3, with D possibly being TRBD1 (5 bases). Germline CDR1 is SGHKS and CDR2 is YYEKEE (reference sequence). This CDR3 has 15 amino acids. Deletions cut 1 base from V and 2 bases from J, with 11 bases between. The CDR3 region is CASSLSGATTDTQYF. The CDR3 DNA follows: TGTGCCAGCAGCTTGTCTGGGGCTACCACAGATACGCAGTATTTT.

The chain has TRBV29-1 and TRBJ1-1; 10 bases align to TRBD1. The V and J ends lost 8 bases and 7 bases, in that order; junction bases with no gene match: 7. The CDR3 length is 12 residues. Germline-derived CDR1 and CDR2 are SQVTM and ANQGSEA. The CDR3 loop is CSSTGTGVEAFF. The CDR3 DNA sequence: TGCAGCTCGACCGGGACAGGGGTTGAAGCTTTCTTT.

The CDR3 DNA sequence: TGTGCCAGCAGCGGGGGTCAGGGAATAAGAGCCACAGATACGCAGTATTTT. Amino acid sequence: CASSGGQGIRATDTQYF. The chain uses TRBV7-2 and TRBJ2-3; D could derive from TRBD1 or TRBD2 (5 bases each). The CDR3 length is 17 residues. V was trimmed by 5 bases and J by 2 bases, leaving 20 bases between them. The germline V gene has CDR1 SGHTA and CDR2 FQGNSA.

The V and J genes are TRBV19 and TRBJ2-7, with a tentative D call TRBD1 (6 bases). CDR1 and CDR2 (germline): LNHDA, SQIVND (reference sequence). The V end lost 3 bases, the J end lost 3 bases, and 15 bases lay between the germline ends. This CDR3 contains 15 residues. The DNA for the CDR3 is TGTGCCAGTAGTATTGGTACAGGGAGTATCTACGAGCAGTACTTC. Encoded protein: CASSIGTGSIYEQYF.

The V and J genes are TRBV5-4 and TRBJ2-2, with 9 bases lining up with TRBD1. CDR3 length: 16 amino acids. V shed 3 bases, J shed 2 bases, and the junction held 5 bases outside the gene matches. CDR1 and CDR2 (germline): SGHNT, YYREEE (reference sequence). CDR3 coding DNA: TGTGCCAGCAGCTCGGGGACAGGGAAAAACACCGGGGAGCTGTTTTTT. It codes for CASSSGTGKNTGELFF.

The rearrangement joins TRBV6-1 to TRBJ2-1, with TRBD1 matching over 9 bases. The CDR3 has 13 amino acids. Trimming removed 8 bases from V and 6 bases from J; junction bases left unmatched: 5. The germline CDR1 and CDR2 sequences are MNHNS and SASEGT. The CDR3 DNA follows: TGTGCCAGCGCCGACAGGGGGTCCAATGAGCAGTTCTTC. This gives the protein CASADRGSNEQFF.